Below, one T cell receptor (beta chain) is given with its context. What it binds is unknown. These data belong to a study of cytomegalovirus exposure and HLA in healthy donors. The overall study: Sequencing of 150 million to 200 million T cells in an earlier analysis found approximately 120 million unique TCR beta sequences. Study-wide findings and caveats: According to a later analysis, most TCR beta chains associated with CMV appeared HLA-restricted.

The PCR used 60 Vbeta and 13 Jbeta primers. Here immunoSEQ multiplex PCR was the method, and the copy in TCRdb shows in-frame clones only, minus some. The sample has tens of thousands of clones; roughly 79% are singletons. Likely unrecorded immune exposures existed in these nominally healthy donors. The germline V gene has CDR1 SGHTA and CDR2 FQGNSA. The CDR3 totals 13 residues. V was clipped by 5 bases and J by 10 bases, with 18 bases between them. This clonotype was sampled from a man between 45 and 60 years old in good health and CMV-seronegative. This rearrangement joins TRBV7-2 to TRBJ2-7; D might be TRBD1 (5 bases). Input material: PBMCs. In DNA, the CDR3 is TGTGCCAGCAGCGCCCAAATGACAGCCGCCCAGTACTTC. This translates into CASSAQMTAAQYF.